A selection of T cell receptor beta chains follows, all from one sample in a study of cytomegalovirus exposure and HLA in healthy donors. Method: immunoSEQ multiplex PCR; TCRdb's copy keeps in-frame clones and lacks some. The sample totals roughly 50,000 clones; its top ten clones hold roughly 26%. The source material was PBMCs. Receptors originate from a man aged 40-49 years in good health and CMV-seropositive. The CDR3 runs from the conserved cysteine through the conserved F or W. The D gene is left open where the match is weak.

CASSLAGTGNEQFF,TGTGCCAGCAGCTTAGCGGGGACAGGGAATGAGCAGTTCTTC,TRBJ2-1,TRBV7-9,TRBD1
CASSDRGAGELFF,TGTGCCAGCAGTGATAGAGGTGCCGGGGAGCTGTTTTTT,TRBJ2-2,TRBV25-1,.
CASSLGEWGRAGANVLTF,TGTGCCAGCAGCTTAGGAGAGTGGGGCAGGGCTGGGGCCAACGTCCTGACTTTC,TRBJ2-6,TRBV7-9,.
CASSSRQGGQPQHF,TGTGCCAGCAGCTCCCGACAGGGAGGTCAGCCCCAGCATTTT,TRBJ1-5,TRBV13,TRBD1
CASSPPDAGGQNNEQFF,TGTGCCAGCTCACCTCCCGACGCGGGAGGGCAGAACAATGAGCAGTTCTTC,TRBJ2-1,TRBV18,TRBD2
CASGPPGSGNTEAFF,TGTGCTAGTGGTCCGCCCGGATCAGGGAACACTGAAGCTTTCTTT,TRBJ1-1,TRBV12-5,.
CASSQGLTVQETQYF,TGTGCCAGCAGCCAAGGATTGACAGTCCAAGAGACCCAGTACTTC,TRBJ2-5,TRBV4-2,.
CAWSISRVEAFF,TGTGCCTGGAGTATATCCAGGGTTGAAGCTTTCTTT,TRBJ1-1,TRBV30,.
CSVDSLWVQETQYF,TGCAGCGTTGATAGCCTGTGGGTCCAAGAGACCCAGTACTTC,TRBJ2-5,TRBV29-1,.
CASSYDGKLFF,TGTGCCAGCAGTTACGACGGGAAACTGTTTTTT,TRBJ1-4,TRBV6-5,.
CASSIGGGNQYNEQFF,TGTGCCAGTAGTATAGGAGGGGGAAATCAATACAATGAGCAGTTCTTC,TRBJ2-1,TRBV19,.
CASSLGTSGRDPNTGELFF,TGTGCCAGCAGCCTAGGGACTAGCGGGAGGGATCCGAACACCGGGGAGCTGTTTTTT,TRBJ2-2,TRBV7-9,TRBD2
CASRLAPLAGAEEQYF,TGTGCCAGCAGATTAGCACCGCTAGCGGGAGCAGAGGAGCAGTACTTC,TRBJ2-7,TRBV2,TRBD2
CASSHGQYSGANVLTF,TGCGCCAGCAGCCATGGACAGTACTCTGGGGCCAACGTCCTGACTTTC,TRBJ2-6,TRBV4-3,.
CASSTGQETQYF,TGCGCCAGCAGCACAGGGCAAGAGACCCAGTACTTC,TRBJ2-5,TRBV5-1,.
CASSLLTGSNQPQHF,TGCGCCAGCAGCCTGTTGACAGGTAGCAATCAGCCCCAGCATTTT,TRBJ1-5,TRBV5-1,.
CASSLEAGGPQETQYF,TGTGCCAGCAGCTTAGAAGCGGGGGGCCCTCAAGAGACCCAGTACTTC,TRBJ2-5,TRBV13,TRBD2
CATRLASTNEQFF,TGTGCCACCAGACTAGCGAGCACCAATGAGCAGTTCTTC,TRBJ2-1,TRBV15,TRBD2
CASSRWTGADTGELFF,TGTGCCAGCAGTAGATGGACAGGGGCGGACACCGGGGAGCTGTTTTTT,TRBJ2-2,TRBV27,TRBD1
CASRIAGGDTQYF,TGTGCCAGCAGGATAGCGGGGGGGGATACGCAGTATTTT,TRBJ2-3,TRBV13,TRBD2
CSAPRDPEAFF,TGCAGTGCTCCGCGGGACCCTGAAGCTTTCTTT,TRBJ1-1,TRBV20-1,.
CASSPPQGSINTDTQYF,TGTGCCAGCTCACCACCGCAGGGAAGTATTAACACAGATACGCAGTATTTT,TRBJ2-3,TRBV18,.
CASSLADSNYGYTF,TGCGCCAGCAGCTTGGCGGACAGTAACTATGGCTACACCTTC,TRBJ1-2,TRBV5-1,.
CASSKGNPRYGYTF,TGTGCCAGCAGCAAAGGTAACCCTCGGTATGGCTACACCTTC,TRBJ1-2,TRBV21-1,.
CASSTGGSTEAFF,TGCGCCAGCAGCACCGGGGGGAGCACTGAAGCTTTCTTT,TRBJ1-1,TRBV5-1,.
CASSLGGANYGYTF,TGTGCCAGCAGCTTAGGGGGGGCTAACTATGGCTACACCTTC,TRBJ1-2,TRBV11-2,.
CASMELRLPNEQFF,TGTGCCAGCATGGAGTTACGACTCCCCAATGAGCAGTTCTTC,TRBJ2-1,TRBV2,.
CASSLYRPSGNTIYF,TGTGCCAGCAGCCTCTACAGGCCCTCTGGAAACACCATATATTTT,TRBJ1-3,TRBV7-8,.
CSARVAETQYF,TGCAGTGCTAGAGTGGCAGAGACCCAGTACTTC,TRBJ2-5,TRBV20-1,.
CASSTGTAGELFF,TGTGCCAGCAGCACGGGGACAGCCGGGGAGCTGTTTTTT,TRBJ2-2,TRBV7-9,TRBD1
CASSLEQGEQFF,TGCGCCAGCAGCTTGGAACAGGGCGAGCAGTTCTTC,TRBJ2-1,TRBV5-1,.
CASSRGSGNTEAFF,TGTGCCAGCAGCAGGGGCTCTGGGAACACTGAAGCTTTCTTT,TRBJ1-1,TRBV6-1,.
CASSPKAGTVYGYTF,TGTGCCAGCTCCCCCAAGGCCGGGACAGTCTATGGCTACACCTTC,TRBJ1-2,TRBV18,TRBD1
CASSLDLADSLSGANVLTF,TGTGCCAGCAGTTTGGATCTAGCGGATTCCCTCTCTGGGGCCAACGTCCTGACTTTC,TRBJ2-6,TRBV28,TRBD2
CASSTGQGADTQYF,TGTGCCAGCAGCACGGGACAGGGGGCAGATACGCAGTATTTT,TRBJ2-3,TRBV7-8,TRBD1
CASSEASTGGRETQYF,TGTGCCAGCAGTGAAGCTTCTACAGGGGGGAGAGAGACCCAGTACTTC,TRBJ2-5,TRBV6-1,TRBD1
CSAPSGHTQYF,TGCAGTGCTCCCTCAGGGCATACGCAGTATTTT,TRBJ2-3,TRBV20-1,.
CAIQDNMNTEAFF,TGTGCCATCCAAGACAACATGAACACTGAAGCTTTCTTT,TRBJ1-1,TRBV6-5,.
CATSRPRDRANEQYF,TGTGCCACCAGCAGACCCCGGGACAGGGCCAACGAGCAGTACTTC,TRBJ2-7,TRBV15,TRBD1
CASSLGDRHNEQFF,TGCGCCAGCAGCTTGGGAGACAGGCACAATGAGCAGTTCTTC,TRBJ2-1,TRBV5-1,.
CASSPRGAGDTGELFF,TGTGCCAGCAGCCCCAGGGGGGCAGGGGACACCGGGGAGCTGTTTTTT,TRBJ2-2,TRBV11-2,.
CASRLGERSSYEQYF,TGTGCAAGTCGCTTAGGGGAGCGGAGCTCCTACGAGCAGTACTTC,TRBJ2-7,TRBV12-2,.
CASSQGSLETQYF,TGCGCCAGCAGCCAAGGGAGTTTAGAGACCCAGTACTTC,TRBJ2-5,TRBV4-1,.
CASSLVPEMNTEAFF,TGTGCCAGCAGCTTGGTGCCGGAGATGAACACTGAAGCTTTCTTT,TRBJ1-1,TRBV5-5,.
CASSLEGTGSKQYF,TGTGCCAGCAGCTTAGAGGGGACAGGGAGCAAGCAGTACTTC,TRBJ2-7,TRBV13,TRBD1
CAGRTSGDPTDTQYF,TGCGCCGGCCGGACTAGCGGGGATCCCACAGATACGCAGTATTTT,TRBJ2-3,TRBV5-1,TRBD2
CASSEFGRGIERTDTQYF,TGTGCCAGCAGTGAATTTGGCAGGGGGATTGAACGCACAGATACGCAGTATTTT,TRBJ2-3,TRBV25-1,TRBD1
CASSPRVRWDEQYF,TGTGCCAGCAGTCCCCGGGTCCGGTGGGACGAGCAGTACTTC,TRBJ2-7,TRBV27,.
CASSLVGGSHTGELFF,TGTGCCAGCAGCTTAGTTGGGGGGTCGCACACCGGGGAGCTGTTTTTT,TRBJ2-2,TRBV7-6,.
CASSLETGTYEQYF,TGTGCCAGCAGTTTGGAGACAGGGACCTACGAGCAGTACTTC,TRBJ2-7,TRBV28,TRBD1
CASSPQTGVQTQYF,TGTGCCAGTAGTCCCCAGACAGGGGTGCAGACCCAGTACTTC,TRBJ2-5,TRBV19,TRBD1
CASSLTSANYGYTF,TGTGCCAGCAGCTTAACCAGTGCTAACTATGGCTACACCTTC,TRBJ1-2,TRBV11-2,.
CASSEARGGGNEQFF,TGTGCCAGCAGTGAAGCCCGGGGGGGCGGCAATGAGCAGTTCTTC,TRBJ2-1,TRBV25-1,TRBD2
CASSQAGFSVGNTIYF,TGTGCCAGCAGCCAAGCCGGGTTCTCAGTAGGAAACACCATATATTTT,TRBJ1-3,TRBV14,.
CASGPGGFANTGELFF,TGTGCCAGCGGCCCAGGGGGGTTCGCGAACACCGGGGAGCTGTTTTTT,TRBJ2-2,TRBV11-3,.
CASSLISSGANVLTF,TGTGCCAGCAGTTTAATTAGTTCTGGGGCCAACGTCCTGACTTTC,TRBJ2-6,TRBV6-5,.